These 15 T cell receptor beta chains were all obtained from the same sample, sequenced in a study of PD-1 blockade in classical Hodgkin lymphoma. Noted time point: cycle 4 day 1 (C4D1), after six to seven weeks of nivolumab. With no exception, relapse followed autologous stem cell transplantation in all patients, and brentuximab vedotin exposure varied. Sequencing was performed with immunoSEQ multiplex PCR; in TCRdb, only in-frame clones are kept and a portion is missing. Of 26,000 or so clones in the sample, roughly 72% were seen once. The sample was peripheral blood mononuclear cells (PBMCs), taken before the fourth cycle of nivolumab. The source is a human donor with classical Hodgkin lymphoma.

V gene TRBV2 combines with J gene TRBJ1-6, with D tentatively TRBD1 (6 bases). This CDR3 is 14 amino acids long. The V gene lost 4 bases and the J gene lost 6 bases, with 10 bases spanning the gap. The V gene's germline CDR1 is SNHLY and CDR2 FYNNEI. CDR3 sequence reads: CASSARTANSPLHF. DNA for the CDR3: TGTGCCAGCAGTGCTAGGACAGCTAATTCACCCCTCCACTTT. Filled out from reference TRBV2 and TRBJ1-6, the complete variable domain reads EPEVTQTPSHQVTQMGQEVILRCVPISNHLYFYWYRQILGQKVEFLVSFYNNEISEKSEIFDDQFSVERPDGSNFTLKIRSTKLEDSAMYFCASSARTANSPLHFGNGTRLTVT.

Written as DNA, the CDR3 is TGTGCCAGCAGCCCCTGGACTAGCGGAGCCTACGAGCAGTACTTC. Amino acids: CASSPWTSGAYEQYF. J is TRBJ2-7 and V is TRBV7-2; 10 nucleotides align to TRBD2. The CDR3 runs to 15 residues. Germline loops: CDR1 SGHTA, CDR2 FQGNSA. J was trimmed by 2 bases and V by 5 bases; bases with no gene match: 6.

The gene calls are TRBV5-8 and TRBJ2-1; 7 bases match TRBD2. The CDR3 length is 16 residues. Germline lookup yields CDR1 SGHTS and CDR2 YDEGEE. After removal of 4 bases from V and 0 bases from J, the junction contained 7 bases not matched to a gene. DNA of the CDR3: TGTGCCAGCAGCCCCAGCGGGGTTGACTCCTACAATGAGCAGTTCTTC. Translating it yields CASSPSGVDSYNEQFF.

This clone has only one observation. CDR3 residues: CASSLGDRGYEQYF. In nucleotides, the CDR3 is TGTGCCAGCAGCTTGGGGGACAGGGGGTACGAGCAGTACTTC. The chain joins TRBV5-5 to TRBJ2-7, with 11 positions matching TRBD1. CDR3 length: 14 residues. The trim removed 0 bases at V and 4 bases at J, leaving 0 bases unmatched. Germline CDR1 reads SGHKS; CDR2 reads YYEKEE (reference sequence).

This clone was detected only a few times. The V and J genes are TRBV4-1 and TRBJ1-5; the D gene is possibly TRBD1 (5 bases). CDR1 is MGHRA, CDR2 YSYEKL, per germline. The CDR3 consists of 16 residues. Trimming left V 1 base short and J 6 bases short, with 16 bases between. The DNA for the CDR3 is TGCGCCAGCAGCCAAGTCACAGGACGATCGGGTCAGCCCCAGCATTTT. It encodes CASSQVTGRSGQPQHF.

The chain carries TRBV10-3 and TRBJ2-2; D is uncertain. V gave up 0 bases and J gave up 5 bases, with 10 bases separating them. This CDR3 spans 15 amino acids. Germline lookup yields CDR1 ENHRY and CDR2 SYGVKD. The CDR3, as DNA: TGTGCCATCAGTGAGTCTGCAGGAAAAACCGGGGAGCTGTTTTTT. It encodes CAISESAGKTGELFF.

V gene TRBV7-2 combines with J gene TRBJ1-4; D is ambiguous. The CDR3 contains 16 residues. The V and J ends lost 0 bases and 0 bases respectively, with 8 bases between them. The germline CDR1 and CDR2 sequences are SGHTA and FQGNSA. CDR3 DNA sequence: TGTGCCAGCAGCTTAGCTAGGACTTCAACTAATGAAAAACTGTTTTTT. This sequence encodes CASSLARTSTNEKLFF. Full variable domain (remainder filled in from reference TRBV7-2 and TRBJ1-4): GAGVSQSPSNKVTEKGKDVELRCDPISGHTALYWYRQSLGQGLEFLIYFQGNSAPDKSGLPSDRFSAERTGGSVSTLTIQRTQQEDSAVYLCASSLARTSTNEKLFFGSGTQLSVL.

V and J are TRBV30 and TRBJ2-7; the D gene could be TRBD1 or TRBD2 (5 bases each). The CDR3 runs 13 residues. V shed 2 bases and J shed 6 bases, with 14 bases lying between them. Germline loops: CDR1 GTSNPN, CDR2 SVGIG (reference sequence). The CDR3 sequence: CAWSLQGGGEQYF. The CDR3, as DNA: TGTGCCTGGAGTCTTCAGGGTGGGGGCGAGCAGTACTTC.

The rearrangement uses TRBV28 and TRBJ1-3, with D unresolved. CDR3 length: 14 residues. V lost 6 bases and J lost 1, with 10 bases in between. Per the germline V gene, CDR1 is MDHEN and CDR2 is SYDVKM. The CDR3 loop is CASRPGGSGNTIYF. CDR3 coding DNA: TGTGCCAGCAGACCCGGTGGTTCTGGAAACACCATATATTTT.

This clone is labeled medium-sized. CDR3 protein: CASSSNYGDQETQYF. Here the CDR3 DNA reads TGTGCCAGCAGCTCAAATTACGGGGATCAAGAGACCCAGTACTTC. The rearrangement links TRBV7-3 to TRBJ2-5; a weak D match, TRBD2 (5 bases). CDR3 length: 15 amino acids. CDR1 SGHTA and CDR2 FQGTGA come from the germline V gene. V was pared by 4 bases and J by 2 bases, with 14 bases between.

The gene calls are TRBV27 and TRBJ2-7; no clear D. There are 12 residues in the CDR3. The germline V and J ends were trimmed by 5 bases and 3 bases, with 8 bases remaining between them. The germline gives CDR1 MNHEY, CDR2 SMNVEV (reference sequence). CDR3 nucleotide sequence: TGTGCCAGCAGTCCGGACGGCTACGAGCAGTACTTC. Its protein is CASSPDGYEQYF.

This clone was observed once. This rearrangement joins TRBV7-3 to TRBJ2-5; D is undetermined. Germline V gene data show CDR1 as SGHTA and CDR2 as FQGTGA. Between the trimmed V and J ends, which lost 4 bases and 2 bases, there was a span of 8 bases. The CDR3 has 13 residues. CDR3 region: CASSSARQETQYF. The CDR3, as DNA: TGTGCCAGCAGCTCGGCTAGGCAAGAGACCCAGTACTTC.

V gene TRBV7-2 combines with J gene TRBJ1-2; 9 bases match TRBD1. Germline CDR1 SGHTA, CDR2 FQGNSA. The CDR3 extends over 15 amino acids. Germline trimming cut 3 bases from V and 4 bases from J; bases unmatched to any gene: 6. This CDR3 is CASSLNRGLVYGYTF. The CDR3 nucleotides read TGTGCCAGCAGCTTGAACAGGGGGCTGGTCTATGGCTACACCTTC.

The chain recombines TRBV29-1 with TRBJ1-1; D is perhaps TRBD1 (5 bases). The CDR3 covers 12 residues. Trimming removed 7 bases at V and 5 bases at J, with 14 bases between. Per germline, CDR1 SQVTM and CDR2 ANQGSEA. The CDR3 sequence is CSASRVETEAFF. The CDR3 DNA is TGCAGCGCCTCCAGGGTTGAGACTGAAGCTTTCTTT.

The chain is built from TRBV7-8 and TRBJ2-2, with TRBD1 matching 10 bases. Germline values: CDR1 SGHVS, CDR2 FQNEAQ. CDR3 length: 15 residues. V trimming: 4 bases; J trimming: 6 bases; junction bases outside the gene matches: 5. This CDR3 is CASSSRQGAPGELFF. For the CDR3, the DNA is TGTGCCAGCAGCTCGCGACAGGGGGCGCCCGGGGAGCTGTTTTTT.